The TCR beta chain under discussion was sequenced for a study of blood T cell repertoires in COVID-19. Germline assignment: CDR1 MDHEN and CDR2 SYDVKM. Trimming removed 6 bases from V and 3 bases from J, with 15 bases in between. The CDR3 length is 15 residues. The assay was immunoSEQ multiplex PCR, and TCRdb's table has in-frame clones only and misses some. The sample contains 94,000 or so clones, roughly 82% of which appear only once. The chain uses TRBV28 and TRBJ1-5; perhaps TRBD1 as D (6 bases). Specimen: peripheral blood. The sequence was collected from a man in his 60s with acute or convalescent COVID-19. CDR3 sequence reads: CASRRPTGLNQPQHF. CDR3 bases: TGTGCCAGCAGACGCCCTACAGGGCTCAATCAGCCCCAGCATTTT.